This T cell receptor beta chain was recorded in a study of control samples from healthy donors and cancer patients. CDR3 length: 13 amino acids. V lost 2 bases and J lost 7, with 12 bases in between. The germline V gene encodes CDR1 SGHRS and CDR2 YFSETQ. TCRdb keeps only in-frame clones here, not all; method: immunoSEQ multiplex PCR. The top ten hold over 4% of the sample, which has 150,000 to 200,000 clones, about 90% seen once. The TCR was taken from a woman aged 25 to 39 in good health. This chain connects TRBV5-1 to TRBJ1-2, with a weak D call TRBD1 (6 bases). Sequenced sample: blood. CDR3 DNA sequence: TGCGCCAGCAGCTTCAGTAACAGGGCTGGCTACACCTTC. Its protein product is CASSFSNRAGYTF.